The present T cell receptor beta chain was sequenced within a study of metastatic and nonmetastatic thyroid tumors. For the study at large: Malignant thyroid and benign thyroid patients provided blood and tumor or nodule tissue whose repertoires were compared. Study-level findings and limits: Across blood and tumor, TCR beta diversity in malignant thyroid tumors was reportedly significantly higher than in benign nodules.

With MiXCR, TCRdb reprocessed the PCR reads. The sample lists around 18,000 clones, under 15% seen once, with more than 15% in the top ten. Germline V gives CDR1 SGDLS, CDR2 YYNGEE. This CDR3 region has 16 residues. Germline trimming cut 2 bases from V and 6 bases from J; bases unmatched to any gene: 8. Thyroid surgery took place with no prior treatment in any patient. This clone was detected many times. Its antigen is still unknown. The sample was tumor tissue. The chain couples TRBV9 to TRBJ2-2; 9 bases line up with TRBD2. The sequence came from a female donor with papillary thyroid cancer or a benign thyroid nodule (not recorded which). Some clones in this sample may be carry-over from other donors' samples. CDR3 nucleotide sequence: TGTGCCAGCAGCGTTGTGGGACTAGCTAATCCCGGGGAGCTGTTTTTT. Protein: CASSVVGLANPGELFF.